The count of the clone carrying this TCR beta chain is one. V was clipped by 2 bases and J by 2 bases, with 9 bases between them. Germline CDR1 reads KGHSH; CDR2 reads LQKENI. CDR3 length: 14 residues. This entry belongs to a study of T cells in Graves' hyperthyroidism and ophthalmopathy. Hyperthyroidism of Graves' type that showed no ophthalmopathy progression within 18 months was stable. Newly diagnosed hyperthyroidism patients aged 18 to 65 years had disease lasting under 2 months. 10 ml of fresh peripheral blood supplied the PBMCs. RNA transcripts yielded amplified TCR beta CDR3 regions. First-round RT-PCR with HTBI primers amplified the TCR CDR3 region. TCRdb re-derived calls from the multiplex PCR reads in MiXCR, one entry per CDR3 protein. The repertoire has roughly 570,000 distinct CDR3 sequences, less than 20% of them found once; the top ten carry under 7.5%.

Specimen: blood. This clonotype was obtained from a woman aged 30 to 39 with Graves' hyperthyroidism. The chain links TRBV18 to TRBJ1-1; unclear D gene. The CDR3 loop is CASSPKTQNTEAFF. CDR3 coding DNA: TGTGCCAGCTCACCAAAAACACAAAACACTGAAGCTTTCTTT.